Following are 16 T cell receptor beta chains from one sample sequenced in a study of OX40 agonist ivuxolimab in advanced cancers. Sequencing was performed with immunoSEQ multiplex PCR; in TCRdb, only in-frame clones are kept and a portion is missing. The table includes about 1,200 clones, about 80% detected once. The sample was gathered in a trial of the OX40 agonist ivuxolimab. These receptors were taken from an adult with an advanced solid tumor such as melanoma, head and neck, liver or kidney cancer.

CDR3 bases: TGTGCCAGCAGCCCGGCGTTGGGGTCCTACGAGCAGTACTTC. This codes for CASSPALGSYEQYF. V and J are TRBV11-3 and TRBJ2-7; D is unclear. V was cut by 5 bases and J by 1 base, with 12 bases left in between. CDR3 length: 14 amino acids. Germline assignment: CDR1 SGHNT and CDR2 YENEEA.

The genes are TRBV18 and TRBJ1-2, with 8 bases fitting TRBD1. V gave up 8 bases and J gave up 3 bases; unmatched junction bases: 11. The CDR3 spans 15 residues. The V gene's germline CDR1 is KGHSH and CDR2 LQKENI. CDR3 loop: CASEPRTGGDYGYTF. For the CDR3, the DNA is TGTGCCAGCGAACCGCGAACAGGGGGGGACTATGGCTACACCTTC. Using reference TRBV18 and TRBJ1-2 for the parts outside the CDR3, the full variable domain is NAGVMQNPRHLVRRRGQEARLRCSPMKGHSHVYWYRQLPEEGLKFMVYLQKENIIDESGMPKERFSAEFPKEGPSILRIQQVVRGDSAAYFCASEPRTGGDYGYTFGSGTRLTVV.

As DNA, the CDR3 is TGTGCCAGCAGCAGGCCAGGGAGTGTTGGCTACACCTTC. Encoded protein: CASSRPGSVGYTF. The chain recombines TRBV6-8 with TRBJ1-2; possible D gene TRBD1, 5 bases. Per the germline V gene, CDR1 is MNHGY and CDR2 is SAAAGT. This CDR3 is 13 amino acids long. V was clipped by 6 bases and J by 7 bases, with 15 bases between them.

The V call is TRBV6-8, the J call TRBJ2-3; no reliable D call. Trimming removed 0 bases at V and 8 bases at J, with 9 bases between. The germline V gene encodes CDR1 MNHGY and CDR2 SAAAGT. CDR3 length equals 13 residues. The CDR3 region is CASSYSGGGTQYF. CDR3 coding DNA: TGTGCCAGCAGTTACTCGGGCGGCGGTACGCAGTATTTT.

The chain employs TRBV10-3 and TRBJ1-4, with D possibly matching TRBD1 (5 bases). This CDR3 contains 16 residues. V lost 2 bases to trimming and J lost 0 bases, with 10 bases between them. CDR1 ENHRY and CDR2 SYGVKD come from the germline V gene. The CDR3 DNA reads TGTGCCATCAGTGAGGGGGGACCCACAACTAATGAAAAACTGTTTTTT. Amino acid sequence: CAISEGGPTTNEKLFF.

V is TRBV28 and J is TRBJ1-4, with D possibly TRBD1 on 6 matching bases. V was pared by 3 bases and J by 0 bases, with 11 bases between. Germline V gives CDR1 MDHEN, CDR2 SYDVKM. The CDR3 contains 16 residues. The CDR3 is CASSFRTEATNEKLFF. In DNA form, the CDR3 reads TGTGCCAGCAGTTTCAGGACAGAAGCAACTAATGAAAAACTGTTTTTT.

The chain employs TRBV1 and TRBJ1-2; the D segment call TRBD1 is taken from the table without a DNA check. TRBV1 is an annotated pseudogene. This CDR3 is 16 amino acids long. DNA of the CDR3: TGCGCCAGCAGCCAAGATCTGGCAGGGGTTGTCTATGGCTACACCTTC. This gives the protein CASSQDLAGVVYGYTF.

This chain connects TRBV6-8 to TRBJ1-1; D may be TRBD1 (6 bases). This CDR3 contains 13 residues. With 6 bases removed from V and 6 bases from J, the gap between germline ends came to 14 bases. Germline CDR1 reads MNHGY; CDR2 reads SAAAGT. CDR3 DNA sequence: TGTGCCAGCAGGCTGGCAGGGGTCCCTGAAGCTTTCTTT. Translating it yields CASRLAGVPEAFF.

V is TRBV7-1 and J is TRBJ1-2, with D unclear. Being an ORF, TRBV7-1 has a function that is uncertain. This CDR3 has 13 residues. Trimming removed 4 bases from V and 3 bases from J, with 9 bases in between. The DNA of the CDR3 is TGTGCCAGCAGCTTAGGGCCCGACTATGGCTACACCTTC. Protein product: CASSLGPDYGYTF.

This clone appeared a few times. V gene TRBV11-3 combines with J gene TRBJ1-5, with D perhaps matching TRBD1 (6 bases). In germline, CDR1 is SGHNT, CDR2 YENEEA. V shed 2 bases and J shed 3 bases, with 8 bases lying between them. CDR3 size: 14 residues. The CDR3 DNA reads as TGTGCCAGCAGCTTACAGGGGATCAATCAGCCCCAGCATTTT. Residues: CASSLQGINQPQHF. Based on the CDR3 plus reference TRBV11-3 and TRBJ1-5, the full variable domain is EAGVVQSPRYKIIEKKQPVAFWCNPISGHNTLYWYLQNLGQGPELLIRYENEEAVDDSQLPKDRFSAERLKGVDSTLKIQPAELGDSAVYLCASSLQGINQPQHFGDGTRLSIL.

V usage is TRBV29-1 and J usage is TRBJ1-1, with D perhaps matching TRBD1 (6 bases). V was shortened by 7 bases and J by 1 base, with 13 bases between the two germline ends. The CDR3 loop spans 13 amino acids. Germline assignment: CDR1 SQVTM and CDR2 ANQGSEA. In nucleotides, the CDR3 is TGCAGCGGGAACAGGGCGGAGAACACTGAAGCTTTCTTT. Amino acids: CSGNRAENTEAFF.

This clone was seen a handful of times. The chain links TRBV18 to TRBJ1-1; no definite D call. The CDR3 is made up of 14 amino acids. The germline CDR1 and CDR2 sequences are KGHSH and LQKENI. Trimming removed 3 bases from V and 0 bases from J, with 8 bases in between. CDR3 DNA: TGTGCCAGCTCACCCAGGCAGATGAACACTGAAGCTTTCTTT. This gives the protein CASSPRQMNTEAFF. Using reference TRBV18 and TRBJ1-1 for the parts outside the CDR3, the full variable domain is NAGVMQNPRHLVRRRGQEARLRCSPMKGHSHVYWYRQLPEEGLKFMVYLQKENIIDESGMPKERFSAEFPKEGPSILRIQQVVRGDSAAYFCASSPRQMNTEAFFGQGTRLTVV.

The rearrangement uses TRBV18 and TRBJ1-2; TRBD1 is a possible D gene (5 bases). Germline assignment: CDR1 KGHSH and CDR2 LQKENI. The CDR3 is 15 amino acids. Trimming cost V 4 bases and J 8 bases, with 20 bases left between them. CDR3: CASSLGTPERRGYTF. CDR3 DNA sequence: TGTGCCAGCTCACTGGGGACCCCAGAAAGGCGAGGCTACACCTTC. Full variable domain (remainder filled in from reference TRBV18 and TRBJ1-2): NAGVMQNPRHLVRRRGQEARLRCSPMKGHSHVYWYRQLPEEGLKFMVYLQKENIIDESGMPKERFSAEFPKEGPSILRIQQVVRGDSAAYFCASSLGTPERRGYTFGSGTRLTVV.

The CDR3 protein is CASSQDLGARTEAFF. CDR3 nucleotide sequence: TGTGCCAGCAGCCAAGATCTGGGGGCGCGGACTGAAGCTTTCTTT. The chain employs TRBV14 and TRBJ1-1; possible D gene TRBD1, 6 bases. Germline loops: CDR1 SGHDN, CDR2 FVKESK. With 0 bases removed from V and 5 bases from J, the gap between germline ends came to 13 bases. The CDR3 length is 15 residues. The entire variable domain, with the rest obtained from reference TRBV14 and TRBJ1-1, is as follows: EAGVTQFPSHSVIEKGQTVTLRCDPISGHDNLYWYRRVMGKEIKFLLHFVKESKQDESGMPNNRFLAERTGGTYSTLKVQPAELEDSGVYFCASSQDLGARTEAFFGQGTRLTVV.

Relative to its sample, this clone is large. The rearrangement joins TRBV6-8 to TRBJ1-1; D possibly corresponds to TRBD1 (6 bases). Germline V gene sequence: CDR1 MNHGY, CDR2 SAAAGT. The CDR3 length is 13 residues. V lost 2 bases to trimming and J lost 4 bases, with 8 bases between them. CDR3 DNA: TGTGCCAGCAGTTACCAGGGGACCACTGAAGCTTTCTTT. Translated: CASSYQGTTEAFF.

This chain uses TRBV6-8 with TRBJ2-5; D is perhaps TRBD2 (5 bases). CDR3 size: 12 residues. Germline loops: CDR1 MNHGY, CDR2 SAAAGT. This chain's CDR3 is CAVGKQRETQYF. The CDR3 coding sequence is TGTGCGGTGGGAAAGCAGCGGGAGACCCAGTACTTC.